Reported below is one T cell receptor (beta chain). Blood was collected, around 2.7 ml per donor. The data were taken from a study of monozygotic twins with inflammatory bowel disease. Amplification used two nested PCRs: around 17 cycles, then approximately 10 cycles, on TCRalpha/TCRbeta cDNA. TCRdb reworked the 5' RACE reads into one entry per CDR3 protein, no DNA. The sample totals about 350,000 distinct CDR3 sequences; its top ten clones hold 2% to 2.5%. The germline gives CDR1 MNHEY, CDR2 SMNVEV (reference sequence). The CDR3 runs 14 residues. The sample taken for sequencing was blood. The sequence came from a human donor with ulcerative colitis or Crohn's disease, or a healthy co-twin of an affected twin (not recorded which). The chain has TRBV27 and TRBJ1-1; TCRdb returns TRBD1, unconfirmable since there is no DNA. CDR3 residues: CASSLTGRNTEAFF.